A selection of T cell receptor beta chains follows, all from one sample in a study of blood T cell repertoires in COVID-19. Clones were sequenced by immunoSEQ multiplex PCR, and TCRdb holds only the in-frame ones, with some missing. Of around 370,000 clones in the sample, more than 75% are singletons; the top ten hold approximately 1.2%. Sequenced input: PBMCs or T cells enriched from blood (not recorded which). These receptors were collected from a young woman who had recovered from COVID-19. CDR3s include the opening cysteine and the closing phenylalanine or tryptophan. Each record gives: clone size, J gene, D gene, V gene, CDR3 protein, CDR3 DNA. D genes are given only for firm matches. A row's size may be missing; if present it is once, few, many or a size class.

clone size: .
J gene: TRBJ1-1
D gene: .
V gene: TRBV27
CDR3 protein: CASSLWGGDTEAFF
CDR3 DNA: TGTGCCAGCAGTTTATGGGGCGGGGACACTGAAGCTTTCTTT

clone size: .
J gene: TRBJ1-1
D gene: .
V gene: TRBV28
CDR3 protein: CASISPRGRWMNTEAFF
CDR3 DNA: TGTGCCAGCATCTCCCCTAGAGGAAGATGGATGAACACTGAAGCTTTCTTT

clone size: once
J gene: TRBJ1-2
D gene: TRBD1
V gene: TRBV7-3
CDR3 protein: CASSFRQGDGYTF
CDR3 DNA: TGTGCCAGCAGCTTCAGGCAGGGGGATGGCTACACCTTC

clone size: .
J gene: TRBJ1-4
D gene: TRBD1
V gene: TRBV28
CDR3 protein: CASRSTGQGVVGLFF
CDR3 DNA: TGTGCCAGCAGAAGTACGGGACAGGGGGTCGTCGGACTGTTTTTT

clone size: few
J gene: TRBJ1-4
D gene: .
V gene: TRBV6-5
CDR3 protein: CASSYSGQRNEKLFF
CDR3 DNA: TGTGCCAGCAGTTACTCAGGACAGCGCAATGAAAAACTGTTTTTT

clone size: few
J gene: TRBJ1-1
D gene: TRBD1
V gene: TRBV28
CDR3 protein: CASKRAGTENTEAFF
CDR3 DNA: TGTGCCAGCAAAAGGGCAGGGACAGAGAACACTGAAGCTTTCTTT

clone size: few
J gene: TRBJ2-7
D gene: .
V gene: TRBV4-1
CDR3 protein: CASSQDDGGTGAYEQYF
CDR3 DNA: TGCGCCAGCAGCCAAGATGACGGGGGGACAGGAGCTTACGAGCAGTACTTC

clone size: .
J gene: TRBJ2-2
D gene: .
V gene: TRBV7-9
CDR3 protein: CASRNGGLAGELFF
CDR3 DNA: TGTGCCAGCAGGAACGGGGGTCTAGCCGGGGAGCTGTTTTTT

clone size: .
J gene: TRBJ2-1
D gene: .
V gene: TRBV7-2
CDR3 protein: CASSLDSQAYNEQFF
CDR3 DNA: TGTGCCAGCAGCTTGGACAGTCAAGCCTACAATGAGCAGTTCTTC

clone size: once
J gene: TRBJ1-3
D gene: TRBD1
V gene: TRBV9
CDR3 protein: CASSVAGQGLSGNTIYF
CDR3 DNA: TGTGCCAGCAGCGTAGCAGGACAGGGGCTCTCTGGAAACACCATATATTTT

clone size: .
J gene: TRBJ2-7
D gene: TRBD2
V gene: TRBV6-2/TRBV6-3
CDR3 protein: CASSSTSETLEQYF
CDR3 DNA: TGTGCCAGCAGTTCGACTAGCGAAACGCTCGAGCAGTACTTC

clone size: .
J gene: TRBJ1-2
D gene: TRBD1
V gene: TRBV15
CDR3 protein: CATMDRDRSWGYTF
CDR3 DNA: TGTGCCACTATGGACAGGGATCGATCTTGGGGCTACACCTTC

clone size: .
J gene: TRBJ1-2
D gene: .
V gene: TRBV4-3
CDR3 protein: CASSLRGGGDGYTF
CDR3 DNA: TGCGCCAGCAGCTTAAGGGGGGGCGGAGATGGCTACACCTTC

clone size: .
J gene: TRBJ2-5
D gene: TRBD1
V gene: TRBV6-5
CDR3 protein: CASTPTWTGQETQYF
CDR3 DNA: TGTGCCAGCACGCCAACCTGGACAGGGCAAGAGACCCAGTACTTC

clone size: few
J gene: TRBJ1-4
D gene: TRBD1
V gene: TRBV6-4
CDR3 protein: CASSPDRASEKLFF
CDR3 DNA: TGTGCCAGCAGCCCGGACAGGGCGAGTGAAAAACTGTTTTTT

clone size: .
J gene: TRBJ1-1
D gene: .
V gene: TRBV4-2
CDR3 protein: CASSQGRSTDEAFF
CDR3 DNA: TGTGCCAGCAGCCAAGGTCGCTCAACAGATGAAGCTTTCTTT

clone size: .
J gene: TRBJ1-5
D gene: .
V gene: TRBV30
CDR3 protein: CAWTRGRQPQHF
CDR3 DNA: TGTGCCTGGACCAGAGGAAGGCAGCCCCAGCATTTT

clone size: .
J gene: TRBJ1-6
D gene: .
V gene: TRBV11-2
CDR3 protein: CASMGGGASPLHF
CDR3 DNA: TGTGCCAGCATGGGAGGGGGGGCTTCACCCCTCCACTTT

clone size: .
J gene: TRBJ2-2
D gene: .
V gene: TRBV28
CDR3 protein: CASSFHRVNTGELFF
CDR3 DNA: TGTGCCAGCAGTTTCCACAGGGTGAACACCGGGGAGCTGTTTTTT

clone size: once
J gene: TRBJ1-1
D gene: TRBD1
V gene: TRBV5-1
CDR3 protein: CASSRQGVSEAFF
CDR3 DNA: TGCGCCAGCAGCCGACAGGGAGTATCTGAAGCTTTCTTT

clone size: .
J gene: TRBJ1-1
D gene: TRBD1
V gene: TRBV10-2
CDR3 protein: CASSEQGLEEAFF
CDR3 DNA: TGCGCCAGCAGCGAACAGGGGTTGGAGGAAGCTTTCTTT

clone size: .
J gene: TRBJ1-2
D gene: TRBD1
V gene: TRBV7-2
CDR3 protein: CASSFRTGGQRDGYTF
CDR3 DNA: TGTGCCAGCAGCTTCCGGACAGGGGGTCAGAGGGATGGCTACACCTTC

clone size: .
J gene: TRBJ2-1
D gene: TRBD2
V gene: TRBV15
CDR3 protein: CATSKKRGGNEDEQFF
CDR3 DNA: TGTGCCACCAGCAAAAAGCGGGGGGGCAATGAGGATGAGCAGTTCTTC

clone size: .
J gene: TRBJ1-4
D gene: TRBD1
V gene: TRBV27
CDR3 protein: CASSVTGTGLEKLFF
CDR3 DNA: TGTGCCAGCAGCGTGACCGGGACAGGGCTTGAAAAACTGTTTTTT

clone size: .
J gene: TRBJ1-1
D gene: .
V gene: TRBV25-1
CDR3 protein: CASSEYADTEAFF
CDR3 DNA: TGTGCCAGCAGTGAATATGCGGACACTGAAGCTTTCTTT

clone size: .
J gene: TRBJ2-7
D gene: TRBD1
V gene: TRBV18
CDR3 protein: CASSLTGDYEQYF
CDR3 DNA: TGTGCCAGCTCACTTACAGGGGACTACGAGCAGTACTTC

clone size: .
J gene: TRBJ2-1
D gene: TRBD1
V gene: TRBV5-1
CDR3 protein: CASSLEGTGVGNEQFF
CDR3 DNA: TGCGCCAGCAGCTTGGAGGGGACAGGGGTCGGTAATGAGCAGTTCTTC

clone size: .
J gene: TRBJ1-2
D gene: .
V gene: TRBV27
CDR3 protein: CASSLGGGGGYTF
CDR3 DNA: TGTGCCAGCAGTTTAGGCGGGGGGGGTGGCTACACCTTC

clone size: .
J gene: TRBJ1-2
D gene: .
V gene: TRBV9
CDR3 protein: CASSERVAHNYGYTF
CDR3 DNA: TGTGCCAGCAGCGAGAGGGTTGCCCATAACTATGGCTACACCTTC

clone size: .
J gene: TRBJ2-7
D gene: TRBD1
V gene: TRBV19
CDR3 protein: CASSSATGGSYEQYF
CDR3 DNA: TGTGCCAGTAGTAGCGCGACAGGGGGAAGCTACGAGCAGTACTTC

clone size: .
J gene: TRBJ2-7
D gene: TRBD1
V gene: TRBV24-1
CDR3 protein: CATRTGTDSYEQYF
CDR3 DNA: TGTGCCACCAGAACCGGGACAGATTCCTACGAGCAGTACTTC

clone size: .
J gene: TRBJ1-2
D gene: TRBD1
V gene: TRBV6-5
CDR3 protein: CASSTTGPYGYTF
CDR3 DNA: TGTGCCAGCAGCACGACAGGGCCGTATGGCTACACCTTC

clone size: .
J gene: TRBJ1-1
D gene: .
V gene: TRBV10-1
CDR3 protein: CASSESTTGEAFF
CDR3 DNA: TGCGCCAGCAGTGAGTCTACGACGGGTGAAGCTTTCTTT

clone size: .
J gene: TRBJ2-2
D gene: TRBD2
V gene: TRBV3-1/TRBV3-2
CDR3 protein: CASELAGGNTGELFF
CDR3 DNA: TGTGCCAGCGAACTAGCGGGGGGGAACACCGGGGAGCTGTTTTTT

clone size: .
J gene: TRBJ1-1
D gene: TRBD1
V gene: TRBV5-1
CDR3 protein: CASSLRSGTGGLGDTEAFF
CDR3 DNA: TGCGCCAGCAGCTTGAGGTCCGGGACAGGGGGATTAGGGGACACTGAAGCTTTCTTT

clone size: .
J gene: TRBJ2-1
D gene: TRBD2
V gene: TRBV30
CDR3 protein: CAWSGTSSEQFF
CDR3 DNA: TGTGCCTGGTCAGGGACTAGCTCTGAGCAGTTCTTC

clone size: .
J gene: TRBJ1-4
D gene: .
V gene: TRBV5-4
CDR3 protein: CASSQGIGEANEKLFF
CDR3 DNA: TGTGCCAGCAGTCAAGGAATTGGGGAGGCTAATGAAAAACTGTTTTTT